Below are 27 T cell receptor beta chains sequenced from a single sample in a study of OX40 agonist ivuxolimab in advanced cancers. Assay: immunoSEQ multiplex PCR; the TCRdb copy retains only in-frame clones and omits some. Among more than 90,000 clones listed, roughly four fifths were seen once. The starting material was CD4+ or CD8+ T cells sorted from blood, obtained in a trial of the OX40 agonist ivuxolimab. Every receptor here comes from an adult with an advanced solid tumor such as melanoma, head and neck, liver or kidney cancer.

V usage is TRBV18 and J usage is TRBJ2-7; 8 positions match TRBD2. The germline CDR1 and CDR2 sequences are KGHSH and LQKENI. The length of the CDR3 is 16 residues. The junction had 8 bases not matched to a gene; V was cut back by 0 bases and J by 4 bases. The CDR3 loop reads CASSPPIGGAGYEQYF. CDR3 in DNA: TGTGCCAGCTCACCACCGATCGGGGGGGCGGGATACGAGCAGTACTTC.

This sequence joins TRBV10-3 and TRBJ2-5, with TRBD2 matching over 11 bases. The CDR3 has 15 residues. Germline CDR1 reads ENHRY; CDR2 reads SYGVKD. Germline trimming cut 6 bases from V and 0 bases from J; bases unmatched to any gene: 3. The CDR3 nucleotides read TGTGCCATCAGCCCTAGCGGGGGGTACCAAGAGACCCAGTACTTC. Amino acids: CAISPSGGYQETQYF.

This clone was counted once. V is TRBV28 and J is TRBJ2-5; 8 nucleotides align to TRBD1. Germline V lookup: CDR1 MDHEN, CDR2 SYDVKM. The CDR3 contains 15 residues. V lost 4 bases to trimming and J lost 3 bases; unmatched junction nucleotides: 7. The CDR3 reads CASSSQWTGKETQYF. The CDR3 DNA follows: TGTGCCAGCAGTTCCCAATGGACAGGGAAAGAGACCCAGTACTTC.

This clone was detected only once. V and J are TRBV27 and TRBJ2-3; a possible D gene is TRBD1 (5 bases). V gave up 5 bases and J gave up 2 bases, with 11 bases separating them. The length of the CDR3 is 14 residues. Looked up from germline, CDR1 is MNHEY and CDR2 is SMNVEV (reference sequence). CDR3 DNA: TGTGCCAGCAGTCGATTAGGGGTCACAGATACGCAGTATTTT. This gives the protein CASSRLGVTDTQYF.

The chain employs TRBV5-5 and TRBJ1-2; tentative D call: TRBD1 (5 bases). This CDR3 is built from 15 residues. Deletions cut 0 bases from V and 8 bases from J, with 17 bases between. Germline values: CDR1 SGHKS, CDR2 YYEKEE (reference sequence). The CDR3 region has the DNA TGTGCCAGCAGCTTGGATCCCGGGCCCTGGGGGGGCTACACCTTC. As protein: CASSLDPGPWGGYTF.

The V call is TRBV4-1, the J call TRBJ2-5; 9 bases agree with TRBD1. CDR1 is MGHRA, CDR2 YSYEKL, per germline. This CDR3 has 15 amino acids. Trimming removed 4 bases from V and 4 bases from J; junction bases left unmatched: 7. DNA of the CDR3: TGCGCCAGCAGCCTTCGACAGGGGGGTAGAGAGACCCAGTACTTC. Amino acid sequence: CASSLRQGGRETQYF.

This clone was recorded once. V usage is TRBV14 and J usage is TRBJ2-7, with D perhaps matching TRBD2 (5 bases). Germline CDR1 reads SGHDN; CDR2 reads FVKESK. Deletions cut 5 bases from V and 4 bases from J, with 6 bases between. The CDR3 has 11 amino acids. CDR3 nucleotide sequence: TGTGCCAGCAGCGGCGGGTACGAGCAGTACTTC. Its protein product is CASSGGYEQYF.

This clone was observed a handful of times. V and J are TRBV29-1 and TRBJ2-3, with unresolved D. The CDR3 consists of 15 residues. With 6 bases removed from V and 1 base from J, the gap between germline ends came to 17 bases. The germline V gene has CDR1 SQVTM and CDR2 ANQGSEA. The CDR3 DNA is TGCAGCGTGGGGTCGACACGACAAGGCACAGATACGCAGTATTTT. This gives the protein CSVGSTRQGTDTQYF.

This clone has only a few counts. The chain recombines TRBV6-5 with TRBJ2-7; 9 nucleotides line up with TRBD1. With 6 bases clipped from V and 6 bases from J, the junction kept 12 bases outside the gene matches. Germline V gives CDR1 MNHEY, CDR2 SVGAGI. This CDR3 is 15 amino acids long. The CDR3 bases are TGTGCCAGCAGGTGGAGTCACGACAGGGGGGGCGAGCAGTACTTC. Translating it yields CASRWSHDRGGEQYF.

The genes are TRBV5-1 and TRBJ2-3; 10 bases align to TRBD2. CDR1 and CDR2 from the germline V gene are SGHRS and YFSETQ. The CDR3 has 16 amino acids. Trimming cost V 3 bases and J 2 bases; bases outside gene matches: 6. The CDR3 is CASSYTSGINTDTQYF. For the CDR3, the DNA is TGCGCCAGCAGCTATACTAGCGGGATAAACACAGATACGCAGTATTTT.

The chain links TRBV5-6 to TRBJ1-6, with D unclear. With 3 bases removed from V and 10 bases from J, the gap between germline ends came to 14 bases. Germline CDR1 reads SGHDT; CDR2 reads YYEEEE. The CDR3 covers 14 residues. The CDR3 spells CASSSGWVYSPLHF. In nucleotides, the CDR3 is TGTGCCAGCAGCTCCGGCTGGGTTTACTCACCCCTCCACTTT.

CDR3 sequence (DNA): TGTGCCAGTAGTATACCCCAGAACACTGAAGCTTTCTTT. Encoded protein: CASSIPQNTEAFF. V and J are TRBV19 and TRBJ1-1; D call uncertain. V dropped 2 bases and J dropped 1 base, with 5 bases sitting between them. The CDR3 is 13 residues long. CDR1 and CDR2 (germline): LNHDA, SQIVND (reference sequence). Full variable domain (missing parts from reference TRBV19 and TRBJ1-1): DGGITQSPKYLFRKEGQNVTLSCEQNLNHDAMYWYRQDPGQGLRLIYYSQIVNDFQKGDIAEGYSVSREKKESFPLTVTSAQKNPTAFYLCASSIPQNTEAFFGQGTRLTVV.

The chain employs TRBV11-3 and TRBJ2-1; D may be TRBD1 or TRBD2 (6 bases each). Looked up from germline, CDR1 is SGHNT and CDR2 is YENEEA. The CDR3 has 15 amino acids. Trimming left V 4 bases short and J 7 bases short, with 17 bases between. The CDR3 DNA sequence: TGTGCCAGCAGCTGGGTGGGGGGCGCACAGAATGAGCAGTTCTTC. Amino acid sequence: CASSWVGGAQNEQFF.

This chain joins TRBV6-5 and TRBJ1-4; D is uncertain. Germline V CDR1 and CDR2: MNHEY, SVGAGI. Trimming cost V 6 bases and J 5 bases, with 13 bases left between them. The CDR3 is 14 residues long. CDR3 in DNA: TGTGCCAGCAGCGCCCGGGTTCCAAATGAAAAACTGTTTTTT. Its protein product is CASSARVPNEKLFF.

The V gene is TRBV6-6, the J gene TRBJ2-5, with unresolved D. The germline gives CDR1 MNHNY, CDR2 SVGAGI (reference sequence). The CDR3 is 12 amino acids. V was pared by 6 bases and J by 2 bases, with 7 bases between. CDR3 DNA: TGTGCCAGCAGCCGGGCGCAAGAGACCCAGTACTTC. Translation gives CASSRAQETQYF.

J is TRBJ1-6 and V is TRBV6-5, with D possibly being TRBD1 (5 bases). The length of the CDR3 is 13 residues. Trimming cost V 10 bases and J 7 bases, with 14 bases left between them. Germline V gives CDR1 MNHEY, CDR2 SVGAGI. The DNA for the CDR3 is TGTGCCACCGAAGCTGGGGACAATTCACCCCTCCACTTT. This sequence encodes CATEAGDNSPLHF.

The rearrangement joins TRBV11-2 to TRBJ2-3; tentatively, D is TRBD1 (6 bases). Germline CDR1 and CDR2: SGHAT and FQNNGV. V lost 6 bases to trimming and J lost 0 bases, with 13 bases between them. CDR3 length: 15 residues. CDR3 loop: CASRRHGGSTDTQYF. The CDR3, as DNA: TGTGCCAGCAGGAGACATGGGGGCAGCACAGATACGCAGTATTTT.

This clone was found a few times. CDR3 residues: CASSRFLQGRSYTF. The DNA for the CDR3 is TGTGCCAGCAGTCGATTCCTTCAGGGGCGAAGCTACACCTTC. This chain joins TRBV28 and TRBJ1-2; D possibly corresponds to TRBD1 (6 bases). Germline V lookup: CDR1 MDHEN, CDR2 SYDVKM. Trimming removed 5 bases from V and 9 bases from J, with 19 bases in between. The CDR3 extends over 14 amino acids.

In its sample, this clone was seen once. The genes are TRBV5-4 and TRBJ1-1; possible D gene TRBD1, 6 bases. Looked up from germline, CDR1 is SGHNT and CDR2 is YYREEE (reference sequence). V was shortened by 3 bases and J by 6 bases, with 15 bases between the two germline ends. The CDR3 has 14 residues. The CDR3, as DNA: TGTGCCAGCAGCTCGTCTTCCGACAGGTCTGAAGCTTTCTTT. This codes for CASSSSSDRSEAFF.

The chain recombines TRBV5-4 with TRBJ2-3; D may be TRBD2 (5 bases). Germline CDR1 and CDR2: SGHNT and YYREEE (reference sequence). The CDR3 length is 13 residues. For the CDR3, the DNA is TGTGTCGCAAAGCGGCGGTTCACAGATACGCAGTATTTT. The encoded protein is CVAKRRFTDTQYF.

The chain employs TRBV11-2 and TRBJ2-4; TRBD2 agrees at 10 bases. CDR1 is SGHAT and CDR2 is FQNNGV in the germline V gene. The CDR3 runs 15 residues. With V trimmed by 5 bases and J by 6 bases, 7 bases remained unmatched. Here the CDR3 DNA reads TGTGCCAGCAGCCCTTGGACTAGCGGTCTAAACATTCAGTACTTC. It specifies CASSPWTSGLNIQYF.

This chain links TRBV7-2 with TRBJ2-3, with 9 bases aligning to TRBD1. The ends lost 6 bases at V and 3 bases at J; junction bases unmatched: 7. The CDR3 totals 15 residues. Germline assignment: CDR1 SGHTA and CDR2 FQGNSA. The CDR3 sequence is CASRGGGTGTDTQYF. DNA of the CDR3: TGTGCCAGCAGGGGGGGAGGGACAGGGACAGATACGCAGTATTTT. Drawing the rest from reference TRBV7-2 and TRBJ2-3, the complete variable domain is GAGVSQSPSNKVTEKGKDVELRCDPISGHTALYWYRQSLGQGLEFLIYFQGNSAPDKSGLPSDRFSAERTGGSVSTLTIQRTQQEDSAVYLCASRGGGTGTDTQYFGPGTRLTVL.

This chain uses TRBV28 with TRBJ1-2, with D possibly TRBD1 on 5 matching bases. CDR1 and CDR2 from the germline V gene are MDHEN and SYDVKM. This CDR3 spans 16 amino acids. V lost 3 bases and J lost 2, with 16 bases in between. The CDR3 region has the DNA TGTGCCAGCAGTTTGGAATGGAGGGGCCCAAACTATGGCTACACCTTC. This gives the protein CASSLEWRGPNYGYTF.

CDR3 coding DNA: TGTGCCAGCAGTCCGAGCCGAACGGGACAGGGGATGAGATCTGGAAACACCATATATTTT. Translated: CASSPSRTGQGMRSGNTIYF. This chain links TRBV27 with TRBJ1-3, with 10 bases that match TRBD1. The germline V gene encodes CDR1 MNHEY and CDR2 SMNVEV (reference sequence). V trimming: 5 bases; J trimming: 1 base; junction bases outside the gene matches: 17. CDR3 size: 20 residues.

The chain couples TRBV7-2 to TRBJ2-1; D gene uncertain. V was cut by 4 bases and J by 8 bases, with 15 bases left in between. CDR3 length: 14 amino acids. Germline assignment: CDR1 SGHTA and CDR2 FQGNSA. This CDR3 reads CASSSHGLRDEQFF. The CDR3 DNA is TGTGCCAGCAGCTCCCACGGCCTACGGGATGAGCAGTTCTTC.

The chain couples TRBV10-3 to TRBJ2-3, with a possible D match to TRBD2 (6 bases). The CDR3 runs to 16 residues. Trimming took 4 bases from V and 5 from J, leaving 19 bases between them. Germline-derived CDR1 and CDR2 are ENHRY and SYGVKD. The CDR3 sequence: CAISAGTYLKEDTQYF. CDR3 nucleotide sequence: TGTGCCATCAGTGCTGGGACTTACTTGAAGGAAGATACGCAGTATTTT.

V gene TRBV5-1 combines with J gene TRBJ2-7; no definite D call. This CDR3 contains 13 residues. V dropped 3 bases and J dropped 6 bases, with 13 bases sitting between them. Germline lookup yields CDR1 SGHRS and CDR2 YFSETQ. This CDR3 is CASSSVLRSEQYF. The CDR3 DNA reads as TGCGCCAGCAGCTCGGTCCTAAGGAGCGAGCAGTACTTC.